This T cell receptor (beta chain) was sequenced in a study of shared clonotypes between healthy human individuals. Repertoires were generated with immunoSEQ multiplex PCR, while TCRdb's copy carries only in-frame clones and drops some. The repertoire holds over a million clones, with approximately 98% as singletons. V lost 4 bases, J lost 1 base, and 3 bases stayed unmatched. Germline loops: CDR1 KGHSH, CDR2 LQKENI. The CDR3 is 15 residues long. The source material was naive CD4+ T cells sorted from blood. Subset denoted: CD45RA+ positively selected. The chain joins TRBV18 to TRBJ1-2; 10 bases fit TRBD1. The sequence derives from a young man in good health. CDR3 loop: CASSLGQGDNYGYTF. CDR3 coding DNA: TGTGCCAGCTCACTCGGACAGGGGGATAACTATGGCTACACCTTC.